Sequencing of this TCR beta chain was carried out in a study of T cell changes during pregnancy in multiple sclerosis (dated by TCRdb to the late 2010s). For context, the study as a whole: The study examined how the T cell repertoire changed over the course of pregnancy in women with multiple sclerosis.

V is cut back by 3 bases and J by 9 bases, with 7 bases in the junction unmatched. The germline V gene yields MRHNA for CDR1 and SNTAGT for CDR2. From the cysteine up to the phenylalanine, the CDR3 has a length of 14 residues. CDR3 DNA is the only sequence kept; it has 42 bases, read in frame from the first base. Library preparation employed the immunoSEQ multiplex PCR assay. TCRdb obtained this table from immuneACCESS and retained in-frame rearrangements with V and J assigned. These tables miss some clones; where compared with another copy, unresolved V genes account for less than half of the shortfall, and the remainder is unexplained. In this sample the table shows under 35,000 clones, about nine tenths of which occur a single time. Together, the top ten hold approximately 6.6% of the sample. As concerns this clone: The antigen it binds to is not known. No clone much larger than this one lies a single base away; base qualities are absent.

This TCR was recovered from a female donor with multiple sclerosis, enrolled in a pregnancy study. The sequence is built from TRBV6-4 and TRBJ2-1, with 8 bases aligning to TRBD2. The sample was CD8+ T cells from peripheral blood mononuclear cells, taken in the second trimester of pregnancy. DNA sequence: TGTGCCAGCAGTGAGGGCCGGGAGGGTGGTGAGCAGTTCTTC. Its protein is CASSEGREGGEQFF.